This T cell receptor beta chain emerged from a study of cytomegalovirus exposure and HLA in healthy donors. CDR1 is GTSNPN, CDR2 SVGIG, per germline (reference sequence). V was clipped by 5 bases and J by 0 bases, with 7 bases between them. The CDR3 totals 13 residues. Profiling relied on immunoSEQ multiplex PCR, and the TCRdb table lists in-frame clones only, not all of them. The data hold approximately 220,000 clones, with over 80% observed a single time. This chain joins TRBV30 and TRBJ2-2; the D is unclear. The origin of this receptor is a young woman in good health and CMV-seronegative. The specimen was PBMCs. This CDR3 is CAWAATNTGELFF. The CDR3 DNA reads as TGTGCCTGGGCAGCGACGAACACCGGGGAGCTGTTTTTT.